This T cell receptor (beta chain) emerged from a study of T cell changes during pregnancy in multiple sclerosis. Measured with immunoSEQ multiplex PCR; TCRdb has only the in-frame clones, and not every one. The profile covers approximately 20,000 clones, with 86% appearing a single time and 5.5% to 6% taken by the ten largest. Trimming removed 0 bases at V and 2 bases at J, with 5 bases between. The CDR3 has 13 residues. Germline CDR1 and CDR2: MNHNS and SASEGT. The TCR originated in a female donor in good health, enrolled as a control in a pregnancy study. The gene calls are TRBV6-1 and TRBJ2-7; weak D call: TRBD2 (5 bases). Here the sequenced sample was CD8+ T cells from peripheral blood mononuclear cells, taken in the third trimester of pregnancy. CDR3 bases: TGTGCCAGCAGTGAAGCGCGGGCCTACGAGCAGTACTTC. This codes for CASSEARAYEQYF.